A single sample is the source of the 23 T cell receptor delta chains below, sequenced in a study of Vδ1+ human thymocytes. Broader study findings: Thymic TRG and TRD repertoires appeared highly polyclonal.

These receptors have no identified antigens. The template was reverse-transcribed extracted RNA. The CDR3 regions were amplified by multiplex PCR from V-gene primers to a constant-region primer. TCRdb re-analyzed the multiplex PCR reads via CATT. The sample records about 50,000 delta-chain clones, approximately 15% being singletons. Sequencing was done on a sample of Vdelta1+ gamma-delta thymocytes from the thymus. Regarding subset: FACS-sorted CD3+ TCRalphabeta- TCRVdelta1+ TCRVdelta2- thymocytes. The receptors were sampled from a girl under two years old who had congenital heart surgery.

The chain carries TRDV1 and TRDJ1; 10 bases are shared with TRDD3. Germline loops: CDR1 TSWWSYY, CDR2 QGS. Germline trimming cut 2 bases from V and 0 bases from J; bases unmatched to any gene: 9. This CDR3 has 18 amino acids. CDR3 nucleotide sequence: TGTGCTCTTGGGGAATCTCGACTGGGGGATTTGTACACCGATAAACTCATCTTT. Protein sequence: CALGESRLGDLYTDKLIF.

The chain links TRDV1 to TRDJ1, with 12 nucleotides matching TRDD3. This CDR3 spans 20 amino acids. Germline values: CDR1 TSWWSYY, CDR2 QGS. The V and J ends lost 5 bases and 3 bases, in that order; junction bases with no gene match: 19. CDR3 coding DNA: TGTGCTCTTGGGCCGCCTAAGGGTGGCTGGGGGATACGGCACTCCGATAAACTCATCTTT. Translating it yields CALGPPKGGWGIRHSDKLIF.

V and J are TRDV1 and TRDJ1; TRDD3 aligns across 8 bases. The trim removed 1 base at V and 1 base at J, leaving 29 bases unmatched. This CDR3 contains 24 residues. The germline CDR1 and CDR2 sequences are TSWWSYY and QGS. The CDR3 DNA sequence: TGTGCTCTTGGGGAACGGGGAGGGATACGCCGCGTTGATCGGAAAGGAGCTGCCACCGATAAACTCATCTTT. This encodes CALGERGGIRRVDRKGAATDKLIF.

The chain carries TRDV1 and TRDJ1, with 11 nucleotides matching TRDD3. Germline V gene sequence: CDR1 TSWWSYY, CDR2 QGS. Trimming at V came to 1 base and at J to 0 bases, leaving 22 bases not matched to a gene. The CDR3 has 23 residues. CDR3 coding DNA: TGTGCTCTTGGGGAACGGGACACCCGCATACTGGGGGATATCCAGCCATACACCGATAAACTCATCTTT. Encoded protein: CALGERDTRILGDIQPYTDKLIF.

This clone was found a few times. V gene TRDV1 combines with J gene TRDJ1; D gene ambiguous. The CDR3 contains 13 residues. Germline CDR1 TSWWSYY, CDR2 QGS. The V and J ends lost 3 bases and 5 bases respectively, with 10 bases between them. CDR3 protein: CALGEFPLDKLIF. DNA for the CDR3: TGTGCTCTTGGGGAGTTCCCCCTTGATAAACTCATCTTT.

This clone was seen a handful of times. The rearrangement uses TRAV29/DV5 and TRDJ3; TRDD3 is a possible D gene (5 bases). The germline CDR1 and CDR2 sequences are NSMFDY and ISSIKDK. The CDR3 totals 20 residues. The V end was cut by 4 bases, the J end by 1 base, with 24 bases between. DNA for the CDR3: TGTGCAGCAGGCGCGATTAATCGGTACTCTGGGTCCTGGGACACCCGACAGATGTTTTTC. It translates to CAAGAINRYSGSWDTRQMFF.

The chain carries TRDV1 and TRDJ1, with 9 bases aligning to TRDD3. The germline V gene encodes CDR1 TSWWSYY and CDR2 QGS. CDR3 length: 22 residues. V was pared by 2 bases and J by 0 bases, with 22 bases of the junction left unmatched. The CDR3 region is CALGENSEIPLLGDNYTDKLIF. The CDR3 DNA reads TGTGCTCTTGGGGAAAATTCCGAGATCCCCTTACTGGGGGACAACTACACCGATAAACTCATCTTT.

This chain links TRDV1 with TRDJ1; 10 bases are shared with TRDD3. Germline V gives CDR1 TSWWSYY, CDR2 QGS. V was pared by 5 bases and J by 0 bases, with 24 bases of the junction left unmatched. This CDR3 has 22 residues. CDR3 sequence: CALGKNFRLLGDLIRYTDKLIF. CDR3 coding DNA: TGTGCTCTTGGGAAAAACTTCCGATTACTGGGGGATCTTATCCGATACACCGATAAACTCATCTTT.

The chain joins TRDV1 to TRDJ1, with D perhaps matching TRDD2 (5 bases). Germline-derived CDR1 and CDR2 are TSWWSYY and QGS. V lost 2 bases to trimming and J lost 4 bases, with 20 bases between them. CDR3 size: 17 residues. This CDR3 is CALGEVFGLAYIDKLIF. The CDR3 DNA sequence: TGTGCTCTTGGGGAAGTGTTTGGTCTCGCCTACATCGATAAACTCATCTTT.

This clone has more than one count but fewer than ten. This chain links TRDV1 with TRDJ1; D is perhaps TRDD3 (7 bases). CDR1 is TSWWSYY and CDR2 is QGS in the germline V gene. The CDR3 is 25 amino acids. V gave up 5 bases and J gave up 0 bases, with 43 bases separating them. The CDR3 DNA follows: TGTGCTCTTGGGATACCTTCCCCGAATATACTGGGGATCATGGAGGTCGAAAGGGACACCGATAAACTCATCTTT. Protein product: CALGIPSPNILGIMEVERDTDKLIF.

There are a few counts of this clone. The chain is built from TRDV1 and TRDJ1; TRDD2 matches 7 bases. V was pared by 5 bases and J by 1 base, with 10 bases of the junction left unmatched. CDR1 and CDR2 from the germline V gene are TSWWSYY and QGS. The CDR3 loop spans 16 amino acids. The CDR3 DNA reads TGTGCTCTTGGGACTCCTTCCTCGGATGTCACCGATAAACTCATCTTT. The encoded protein is CALGTPSSDVTDKLIF.

Only a few counts were recorded for this clone. The V gene is TRDV1, the J gene TRDJ1, with TRDD3 matching 9 bases. The V gene's germline CDR1 is TSWWSYY and CDR2 QGS. The length of the CDR3 is 19 residues. J was trimmed by 0 bases and V by 1 base; bases with no gene match: 12. CDR3 residues: CALGEPRSGGSPYTDKLIF. As DNA, the CDR3 is TGTGCTCTTGGGGAACCCCGCTCTGGGGGATCCCCGTACACCGATAAACTCATCTTT.

The chain joins TRDV1 to TRDJ1, with D tentatively TRDD2 (9 bases). The V end lost 1 base, the J end lost 0 bases, and 30 bases lay between the germline ends. Germline V gives CDR1 TSWWSYY, CDR2 QGS. There are 22 residues in the CDR3. The CDR3 DNA reads as TGTGCTCTTGGGGAACCCTTCCTACTGGTACTGGGGGTTGACCGCCACACCGATAAACTCATCTTT. Protein sequence: CALGEPFLLVLGVDRHTDKLIF.

This chain uses TRDV1 with TRDJ1; D possibly corresponds to TRDD3 (5 bases). This CDR3 has 15 residues. Germline lookup yields CDR1 TSWWSYY and CDR2 QGS. With 3 bases removed from V and 2 bases from J, the gap between germline ends came to 13 bases. The CDR3, as DNA: TGTGCTCTTGGGGACCTGGGTGAGGGGACCGATAAACTCATCTTT. This codes for CALGDLGEGTDKLIF.

The chain carries TRDV1 and TRDJ1, with 7 positions matching TRDD3. This CDR3 spans 20 amino acids. V dropped 1 base and J dropped 0; count of bases not matched to a gene: 17. Looked up from germline, CDR1 is TSWWSYY and CDR2 is QGS. Written as DNA, the CDR3 is TGTGCTCTTGGGGAACAGGGGTTTGTACTGGGGATTTCCTACACCGATAAACTCATCTTT. Translating gives CALGEQGFVLGISYTDKLIF.

This clone was seen a single time. In the same sample, other DNA sequences code for this CDR3. The rearrangement links TRAV29/DV5 to TRDJ1; 10 bases are a match to TRDD3. The germline V gene encodes CDR1 NSMFDY and CDR2 ISSIKDK. V lost 0 bases and J lost 0; bases outside the gene matches: 17. The CDR3 has 20 residues. The CDR3 nucleotides read TGTGCAGCAAGCGGGTTCCTACGGGGGATACGGACCCTTTACACCGATAAACTCATCTTT. Protein product: CAASGFLRGIRTLYTDKLIF.

This clone was detected a few times. The chain recombines TRDV1 with TRDJ1; a possible D gene is TRDD3 (6 bases). Germline CDR1 and CDR2: TSWWSYY and QGS. The CDR3 extends over 17 amino acids. V lost 4 bases and J 0 bases, leaving 18 bases between the germline ends. As DNA, the CDR3 is TGTGCTCTTGGGGCAAATCGGGGGGACCACAACACCGATAAACTCATCTTT. It translates to CALGANRGDHNTDKLIF.

The table lists this clone with a few counts. The rearrangement joins TRDV1 to TRDJ1, with 10 bases matching TRDD3. V lost 0 bases to trimming and J lost 0 bases; unmatched junction nucleotides: 19. Germline values: CDR1 TSWWSYY, CDR2 QGS. This CDR3 has 22 residues. The CDR3 spells CALGELESYGWGIPPYTDKLIF. DNA of the CDR3: TGTGCTCTTGGGGAACTAGAATCCTACGGGTGGGGGATACCCCCGTACACCGATAAACTCATCTTT.

The J gene is TRDJ1, the V gene TRDV1; 7 nucleotides match TRDD3. The CDR3 runs to 17 residues. Germline trimming cut 1 base from V and 3 bases from J; bases unmatched to any gene: 11. Germline V lookup: CDR1 TSWWSYY, CDR2 QGS. CDR3 in DNA: TGTGCTCTTGGGGAACCTGGGGGCCTCGCCAAAGCCGATAAACTCATCTTT. It translates to CALGEPGGLAKADKLIF.

In this sample, this clone turned up a few times. The identical CDR3 is also encoded by other nucleotide sequences in the sample. The chain joins TRDV2 to TRDJ1, with 12 bases identical to TRDD3. Per germline, CDR1 GEAIGNYY and CDR2 EKD. V lost 0 bases to trimming and J lost 5 bases; unmatched junction nucleotides: 6. The CDR3 contains 16 residues. This chain's CDR3 is CACDTRWGIRADKLIF. The CDR3 bases are TGTGCCTGTGACACCCGCTGGGGGATACGCGCTGATAAACTCATCTTT.

Of note for this clone: Germline and junction disagree at one end, which may indicate a read error. The same CDR3 also results from other DNA sequences found in this sample. V is TRAV29/DV5 and J is TRDJ1; 8 nucleotides align to TRDD2. Germline V gene data show CDR1 as NSMFDY and CDR2 as ISSIKDK. The CDR3 is 18 residues long. In nucleotides, the CDR3 is TGTGCCGCAAACTCATTAGGGCTTCCTACAGACTACACCGATAAACTCATCTTT. Translation: CAANSLGLPTDYTDKLIF.

The chain employs TRDV1 and TRDJ1; 8 bases fit TRDD3. The CDR3 runs to 18 residues. The ends lost 0 bases at V and 1 base at J; junction bases unmatched: 10. Germline V CDR1 and CDR2: TSWWSYY, QGS. CDR3: CALGELTGDTGFTDKLIF. The CDR3 nucleotides are TGTGCTCTTGGGGAACTAACTGGGGATACCGGTTTCACCGATAAACTCATCTTT.

This clone was picked up a small number of times. This sequence joins TRDV1 and TRDJ1; a possible D gene is TRDD3 (7 bases). Germline V gene sequence: CDR1 TSWWSYY, CDR2 QGS. The CDR3 consists of 22 residues. V lost 4 bases, J lost 0 bases, and 33 bases lay in between. The CDR3 loop is CALGGNNPSTGDSREDTDKLIF. The CDR3 nucleotides are TGTGCTCTTGGGGGAAATAATCCTAGTACTGGGGATTCGCGGGAAGACACCGATAAACTCATCTTT.